This T cell receptor beta chain was identified in a study of OX40 agonist ivuxolimab in advanced cancers. Study summary: Ivuxolimab, an antibody that agonizes OX40 (CD134), was administered to the patients.

This clone was recorded once. Its antigen is not identified. Method: immunoSEQ multiplex PCR; TCRdb's copy keeps in-frame clones and lacks some. The sample records 70,000 to 90,000 clones, roughly 80% being singletons. V lost 2 bases and J lost 1, with 16 bases in between. Germline CDR1 SGHAT, CDR2 FQNNGV. The CDR3 contains 17 residues. Study-level findings and limits: Relative to CD4+, CD8+ T cells held more expanded clones on average.

The receptor was isolated from an adult with an advanced solid tumor such as melanoma, head and neck, liver or kidney cancer. The sample here was CD4+ or CD8+ T cells sorted from blood, taken in a trial of the OX40 agonist ivuxolimab. V usage is TRBV11-2 and J usage is TRBJ2-3; D is possibly TRBD1 (6 bases). CDR3 sequence (DNA): TGTGCCAGCAGCTTAATGTCTCAGGGGAAAGGCACAGATACGCAGTATTTT. Translated, it gives CASSLMSQGKGTDTQYF. Based on the CDR3 plus reference TRBV11-2 and TRBJ2-3, the full variable domain is EAGVAQSPRYKIIEKRQSVAFWCNPISGHATLYWYQQILGQGPKLLIQFQNNGVVDDSQLPKDRFSAERLKGVDSTLKIQPAKLEDSAVYLCASSLMSQGKGTDTQYFGPGTRLTVL.